This TCR beta chain was identified in a study of cytomegalovirus exposure and HLA in healthy donors. Points from the study as a whole: According to a later analysis, most TCR beta chains associated with CMV appeared HLA-restricted.

The PCR made use of 60 Vbeta and 13 Jbeta primers. Libraries were prepared by immunoSEQ multiplex PCR; TCRdb keeps only in-frame clonotypes and omits some of them. The repertoire has fewer than 200,000 clones, approximately 80% of them found once; the top ten carry 0.6% to 0.7%. The J segment lost 5 bases and the V segment lost 2 bases, leaving 4 bases of the junction unmatched. From germline, CDR1 is PRHDT and CDR2 FYEKMQ (reference sequence). The CDR3 totals 14 residues. On this clone: Its antigen is as yet unknown.

The receptor was derived from a boy aged 5-17 years in good health and CMV-seronegative. The chain combines TRBV13 with TRBJ2-5; 8 bases fit TRBD1. Sample: PBMCs. CDR3 region: CASSLTGGVETQYF. As DNA, the CDR3 is TGTGCCAGCAGCTTAACAGGGGGAGTCGAGACCCAGTACTTC.